The T cell receptor (beta chain) described here comes from a study of Ad26.COV2.S vaccination and SARS-CoV-2 variants. Study at large: Donor participated within the Ad26.COV2.S arm of the COV1001 trial. Intramuscularly, Ad26.COV2.S was given either once or twice, 56 days apart. General study points: The TCR breadth and depth analyses may have understated or missed part of the total T cell responses.

Produced via immunoSEQ multiplex PCR; TCRdb's table is partial and in-frame only. Of about 350,000 clones listed, 80% to 90% were seen once; the top ten hold over 8.5%. Turning to this clone: Its matching antigen is unknown.

The CDR3 length is 12 residues. Per the germline V gene, CDR1 is SEHNR and CDR2 is FQNEAQ (reference sequence). With 3 bases removed from V and 5 bases from J, the gap between germline ends came to 7 bases. Treatment: around 19 received Ad26.COV2.S at low or high dose, single or two shots; roughly five received placebo; per-sample allocation not given. Material that was analyzed had been drawn on day 63 after the first vaccine or placebo injection. This rearrangement joins TRBV7-9 to TRBJ2-5; D is undetermined. This TCR came from a person between 18 and 65 years old who received the Ad26.COV2.S COVID-19 vaccine or a placebo. The material sequenced was peripheral blood, taken in a trial of Ad26.COV2.S vaccine versus placebo. The CDR3 here is CASSFHRETQYF. The CDR3 coding sequence is TGTGCCAGCAGCTTCCATCGGGAGACCCAGTACTTC.